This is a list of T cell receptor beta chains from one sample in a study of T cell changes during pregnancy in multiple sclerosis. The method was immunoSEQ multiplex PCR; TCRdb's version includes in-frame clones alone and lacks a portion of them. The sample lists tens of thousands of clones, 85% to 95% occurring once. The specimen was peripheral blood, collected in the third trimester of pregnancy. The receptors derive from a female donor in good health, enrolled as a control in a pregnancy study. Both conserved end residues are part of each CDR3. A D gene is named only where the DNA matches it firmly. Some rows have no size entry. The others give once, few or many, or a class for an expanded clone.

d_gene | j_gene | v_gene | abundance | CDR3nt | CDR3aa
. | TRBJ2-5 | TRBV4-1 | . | TGCGCCAGCAGCCCATTAGGGAAAGGGAGACTCCAAGAGACCCAGTACTTC | CASSPLGKGRLQETQYF
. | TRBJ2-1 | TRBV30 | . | TGTGCCTGGAGTGTACAGGGTGAGCAGTTCTTC | CAWSVQGEQFF
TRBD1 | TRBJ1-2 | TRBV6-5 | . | TGTGCCAGCAGTTCCGGACAGGGCCAAGTATATGGCTACACCTTC | CASSSGQGQVYGYTF
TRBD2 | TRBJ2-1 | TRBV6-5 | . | TGTGCCAGCAGTTACTCGAGCGGGAGAGGTTATGAGCAGTTCTTC | CASSYSSGRGYEQFF
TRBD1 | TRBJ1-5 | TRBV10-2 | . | TGCGCCAGCGGAAGGGACAGGGGGAGTCAGCCCCAGCATTTT | CASGRDRGSQPQHF
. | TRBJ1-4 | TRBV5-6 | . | TGTGCCAGCAGCGGCCACAGGGATTCAACTAATGAAAAACTGTTTTTT | CASSGHRDSTNEKLFF
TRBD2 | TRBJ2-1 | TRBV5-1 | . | TGCGCCAGCAGCTTGCGGGGGGAATTTCACAATGAGCAGTTCTTC | CASSLRGEFHNEQFF
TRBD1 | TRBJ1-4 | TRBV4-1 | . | TGCGCCAGCAGCCAAGATAGGCAGGGGGGTGAAAAACTGTTTTTT | CASSQDRQGGEKLFF
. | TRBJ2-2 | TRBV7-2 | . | TGTGCCAGCACCCCCAGCGGGACAAACACCGGGGAGCTGTTTTTT | CASTPSGTNTGELFF
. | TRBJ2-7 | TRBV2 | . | TGTGCCAGCAGTGGACAGACCTACGAGCAGTACTTC | CASSGQTYEQYF
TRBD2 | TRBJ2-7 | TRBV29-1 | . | TGCAGCGTTGGGGGGGGTTCTCAGTTCGAGCAGTACTTC | CSVGGGSQFEQYF
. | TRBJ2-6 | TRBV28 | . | TGTGCCAGCAGGTCTGAAGGGAGTGGGGCCAACGTCCTGACTTTC | CASRSEGSGANVLTF
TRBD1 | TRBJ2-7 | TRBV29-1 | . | TGCAGCGTTTCTAGGAGGGACAGGCCCTACTACGAGCAGTACTTC | CSVSRRDRPYYEQYF
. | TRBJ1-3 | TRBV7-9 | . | TGTGCCAGCGCCGCGGGCAGATCAGGAAACACCATATATTTT | CASAAGRSGNTIYF
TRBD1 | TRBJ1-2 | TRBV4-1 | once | TGCGCCAGCAGCCAAGGGATAGGGGGCTGGGATGGCTACACCTTC | CASSQGIGGWDGYTF
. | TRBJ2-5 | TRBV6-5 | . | TGTGCCAGCAGTTCCGACGGGAACCGCCGTCAGACCCAGTACTTC | CASSSDGNRRQTQYF
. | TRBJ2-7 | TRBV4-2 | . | TGTGCCAGCAGCCAAGCCCAAGCGGGTGACTCCTACGAGCAGTACTTC | CASSQAQAGDSYEQYF
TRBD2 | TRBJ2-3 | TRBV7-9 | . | TGTGCCAGCAGCTTACGACTAGCGGCGGGCACAGATACGCAGTATTTT | CASSLRLAAGTDTQYF
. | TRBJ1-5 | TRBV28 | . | TGTGCCAGCAGTTTACCTTCGCGACAGGTGCCCCAGCATTTT | CASSLPSRQVPQHF
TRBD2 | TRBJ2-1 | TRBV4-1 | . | TGCGCCAGCAGCCCCCGGGTAGCGGGAGGGTACAATGAGCAGTTCTTC | CASSPRVAGGYNEQFF
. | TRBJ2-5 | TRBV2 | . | TGTGCCACAAGAAGGGACAAACCGGCGGAGACCCAGTACTTC | CATRRDKPAETQYF
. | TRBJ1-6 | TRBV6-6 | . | TGTGCCAGCAGTTACGCCCCTCTAAATAATTCACCCCTCCACTTT | CASSYAPLNNSPLHF
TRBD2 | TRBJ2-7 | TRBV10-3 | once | TGTGCCACTTGGGAGGGCTACGAGCAGTACTTC | CATWEGYEQYF
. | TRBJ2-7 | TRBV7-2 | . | TGTGCCAGCAGCTTTCCTCCAGGCGAGCAGTACTTC | CASSFPPGEQYF
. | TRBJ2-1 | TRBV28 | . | TGTGCCAGCAGTTCGCCAGCGGACTCCTACAATGAGCAGTTCTTC | CASSSPADSYNEQFF
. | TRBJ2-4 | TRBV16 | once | TGTGCCAGCAGCCAAGACGGGATGAAAAACATTCAGTACTTC | CASSQDGMKNIQYF
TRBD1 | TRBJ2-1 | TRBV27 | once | TGTGCCACAATGGACAGGGCCCTACCTACCTACAATGAGCAGTTCTTC | CATMDRALPTYNEQFF
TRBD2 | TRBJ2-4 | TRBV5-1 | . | TGCGCCAGCAGCTCGGGGGGTCAGCCAGGCGGGTACATTCAGTACTTC | CASSSGGQPGGYIQYF
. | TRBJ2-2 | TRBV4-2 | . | TGTGCCAGCAGCCACCTGGGGGGGAACACCGGGGAGCTGTTTTTT | CASSHLGGNTGELFF
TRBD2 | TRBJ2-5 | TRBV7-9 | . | TGTGCCAGCAGCTTAGCCGCGGGGGGGCCCCAAGAGACCCAGTACTTC | CASSLAAGGPQETQYF
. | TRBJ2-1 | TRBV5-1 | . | TGCGCCAGCAGCTTGGGGGGGCCCCACAATGAGCAGTTCTTC | CASSLGGPHNEQFF
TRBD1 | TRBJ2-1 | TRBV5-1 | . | TGCGCCAGCAGCTTGGTCCGACAGGGGCACAATGAGCAGTTCTTC | CASSLVRQGHNEQFF
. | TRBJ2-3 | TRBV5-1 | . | TGCGCCAGCATTCTGCGGGGTACGCAGTATTTT | CASILRGTQYF
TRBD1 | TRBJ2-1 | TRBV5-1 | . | TGCGCCAGCAGCCTGACAGGGCCTAAAACCAATGAGCAGTTCTTC | CASSLTGPKTNEQFF
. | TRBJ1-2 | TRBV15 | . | TGTGCCACCAGCCAGACTGGGGGCTACACCTTC | CATSQTGGYTF
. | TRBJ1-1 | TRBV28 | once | TGTGCCAGCTCCCTTAGGAGAGAAGCTTTCTTT | CASSLRREAFF
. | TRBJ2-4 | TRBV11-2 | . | TGTGCCAGCAGCCCACGAGGATTTCTAGCCAAAAACATTCAGTACTTC | CASSPRGFLAKNIQYF
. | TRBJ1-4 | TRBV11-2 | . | TGTGCCAGCAGCTTATCAGGGGTGGGATGGGAAAAACTGTTTTTT | CASSLSGVGWEKLFF
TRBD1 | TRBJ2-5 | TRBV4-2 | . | TGTGCCAGCAGCCAAACTGACAGGGGGCGAGAGACCCAGTACTTC | CASSQTDRGRETQYF
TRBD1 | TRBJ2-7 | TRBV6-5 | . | TGTGCCAGCTATACTAGTGACAGGGACGAGCAGTACTTC | CASYTSDRDEQYF
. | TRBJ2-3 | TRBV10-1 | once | TGCGCCAGCAGTGAGTCTCGGAGCACAGATACGCAGTATTTT | CASSESRSTDTQYF
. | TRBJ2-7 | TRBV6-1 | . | TGTGCCAGCAGCCCCGAGTCCTACGAGCAGTACTTC | CASSPESYEQYF
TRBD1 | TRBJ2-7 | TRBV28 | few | TGTGCCAGCAGTTACCAGTGGGACAGGGGTTTGTACGAGCAGTACTTC | CASSYQWDRGLYEQYF
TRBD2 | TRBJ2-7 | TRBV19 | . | TGTGCCAGTAGTATAGCCTGGGGGGGGATCTACGAGCAGTACTTC | CASSIAWGGIYEQYF